This TCR beta chain was documented in a study of shared clonotypes between healthy human individuals. Study findings and constraints: It was observed that 5% to 6.5% of naive CD4 clonotypes were shared across a handful of donors.

This clone was found a few times. Its antigen is not identified. The repertoire was sequenced with immunoSEQ multiplex PCR; TCRdb's copy has only in-frame clones and lacks some. The sample consists of 300,000 to 350,000 clones, more than 60% of them appearing once. V shed 6 bases and J 2 bases; nucleotides not matched to a gene: 3. The CDR3 has 14 amino acids. Germline V gene data show CDR1 as SNHLY and CDR2 as FYNNEI. There were no recent acute infections or vaccinations among the donors, who were healthy HIV-negative adults. Sample: memory CD4+ T cells sorted from blood. Subset reported: CD45RA-negative fraction. This chain uses TRBV2 with TRBJ2-2; 7 bases line up with TRBD2. The source of this sequence is a man aged 25-45 years in good health. The CDR3 nucleotides read TGTGCCAGCAGGGGACTAACTAACACCGGGGAGCTGTTTTTT. Its translation is CASRGLTNTGELFF.